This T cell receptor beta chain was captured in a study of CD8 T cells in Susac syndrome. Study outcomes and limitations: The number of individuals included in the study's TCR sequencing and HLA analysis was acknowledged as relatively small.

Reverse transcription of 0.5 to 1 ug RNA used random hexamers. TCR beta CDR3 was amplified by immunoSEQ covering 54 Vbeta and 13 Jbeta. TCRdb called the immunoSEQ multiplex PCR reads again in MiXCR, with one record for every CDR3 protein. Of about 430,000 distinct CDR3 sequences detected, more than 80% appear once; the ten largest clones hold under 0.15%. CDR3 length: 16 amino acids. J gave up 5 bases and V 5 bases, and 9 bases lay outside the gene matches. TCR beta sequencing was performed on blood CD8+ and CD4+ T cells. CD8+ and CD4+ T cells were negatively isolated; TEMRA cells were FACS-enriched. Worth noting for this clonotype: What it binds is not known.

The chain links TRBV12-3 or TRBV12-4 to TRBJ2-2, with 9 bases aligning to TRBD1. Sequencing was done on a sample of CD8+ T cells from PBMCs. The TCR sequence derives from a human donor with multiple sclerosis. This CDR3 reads CASSVNRGPLTGELFF. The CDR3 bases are TGTGCCAGCAGTGTAAACAGGGGGCCCCTTACCGGGGAGCTGTTTTTT.